This TCR beta chain was recovered during a study of tumor and adjacent non-tumor tissue in lung cancer. Study context: On average, productive TCRbeta reads reached about 4.17 million per sample. Regarding the study as a whole: Patients with more diverse tumor TCRs had worse survival.

The CDR3 totals 15 residues. Germline assignment: CDR1 MNHNS and CDR2 SASEGT. V was clipped by 7 bases and J by 0 bases; unmatched bases: 6. The library came from three nested PCR rounds adapted from ARM-PCR protocols. TCRdb passed the multiplex PCR reads through MiXCR, listing each CDR3 protein once. The sample lists tens of thousands of distinct CDR3 sequences, around 70% occurring once. No cell sorting was done before RNA was extracted from the tissue. More than 3 cm separated this lung sample from the edge of the tumor. Between August and November 2014, newly diagnosed, chemotherapy-naive lung cancer patients underwent thoracic surgery in China. Turning to this clonotype: No antigen is known for it. A much larger clonotype is one base distant, so this may be a read error.

Sequencing was performed on distant non-tumor lung tissue. This sequence was found in a woman aged 45-59 years with non-small cell lung cancer. This chain uses TRBV6-1 with TRBJ2-4; TRBD1 matches at 7 bases. CDR3 DNA: TGTGCCAGCATTGGACAGGCGATAGCCAAAAACATTCAGTACTTC. Translation: CASIGQAIAKNIQYF.